This TCR beta chain originates from a study of blood T cell repertoires in COVID-19. Across the whole study: The study drew acute and convalescent COVID-19 samples from the United States, Italy and Spain.

Original methodology: Cell counts per sample came from amplifying reference gene primers. Here immunoSEQ multiplex PCR was the method, and the copy in TCRdb shows in-frame clones only, minus some. V, J and clone size are those of that table, while D and trimming were read from the DNA. This sample has 400,000 to 450,000 clones, with approximately 90% found just once. During active infection, Seattle patients enrolled and were then monitored through disease. The length of the CDR3 is 17 residues. Germline V gene sequence: CDR1 LNHNV, CDR2 YYDKDF (reference sequence). V was cut by 0 bases and J by 3 bases, with 17 bases left in between.

The receptor comes from a man aged 18 to 35 with COVID-19, enrolled during active disease. The sequencing sample was made of peripheral blood. V gene TRBV15 combines with J gene TRBJ1-2; no reliable D call. The CDR3 DNA follows: TGTGCCACCAGCAGAGATCTATTCCCGGGTGAAGACTATGGCTACACCTTC. The encoded protein is CATSRDLFPGEDYGYTF.